These T cell receptor beta chains were read from a single sample in a study of CD8 T cells in ankylosing spondylitis. TCRdb reprocessed the 5' RACE reads with MiXCR, giving one entry per CDR3 protein. The table includes 350,000 to 400,000 distinct CDR3 sequences, approximately 22% detected once. Input material: blood, either unsorted or a sorted T cell fraction (not recorded which). All receptors come from a male donor with ankylosing spondylitis or in good health (not recorded which). Both conserved end residues are part of each CDR3. A D gene is named only where the DNA matches it firmly. Some rows have no size entry. The others give once, few or many, or a class for an expanded clone.

D	J	size	V	CDR3	DNA
NA	TRBJ2-7	once	TRBV6-1	CASSEDTFGQRF	TGTGCCAGCAGTGAAGATACATTCGGACAGCGCTTC
NA	TRBJ2-1	NA	TRBV15	CATSRPTEGYNEQFF	TGTGCCACCAGCAGACCCACCGAGGGCTACAATGAGCAGTTCTTC
NA	TRBJ1-5	few	TRBV6-1	CASSEIFGNQPQHF	TGTGCCAGCAGTGAAATTTTTGGAAATCAGCCCCAGCATTTT
NA	TRBJ2-7	NA	TRBV19	CASTSSPYEQYF	TGTGCCAGTACGAGCAGCCCCTACGAGCAGTACTTC
NA	TRBJ1-1	NA	TRBV10-3	CATNVGGMNTEAFF	TGTGCCACCAACGTGGGGGGGATGAACACTGAAGCTTTCTTT
NA	TRBJ1-5	few	TRBV18	CASTCNQPQHF	TGTGCCAGCACCTGCAATCAGCCCCAGCATTTT
NA	TRBJ2-3	NA	TRBV28	CASTLEAGWGTDTQYF	TGTGCCAGCACCCTAGAAGCGGGCTGGGGCACAGATACGCAGTATTTT
NA	TRBJ2-3	few	TRBV5-5	CASSLDDTFDTQYF	TGTGCCAGCAGCTTGGACGATACCTTCGATACGCAGTATTTT
TRBD1	TRBJ2-3	few	TRBV2	CASTPGQTTDTQYF	TGTGCCAGCACCCCGGGACAGACCACAGATACGCAGTATTTT
NA	TRBJ1-2	few	TRBV6-1	CASRRMDYYYGYTF	TGTGCCAGCAGGCGCATGGACTACTACTATGGCTACACCTTC
TRBD1	TRBJ1-5	NA	TRBV2	CASSSPDRADSNQPQHF	TGTGCCAGCAGTTCTCCGGACAGGGCAGACAGCAATCAGCCCCAGCATTTT
NA	TRBJ2-7	few	TRBV2	CASSQGPSETYEQYF	TGTGCCAGCAGCCAGGGGCCTAGCGAAACCTACGAGCAGTACTTC
NA	TRBJ2-1	many	TRBV12-3/TRBV12-4	CASSFVSASVNEQFF	TGTGCCAGCAGTTTTGTGTCGGCTAGCGTCAATGAGCAGTTCTTC
NA	TRBJ2-6	few	TRBV27	CASSSTTYFSGANVLTF	TGTGCCAGCAGTTCAACGACCTACTTCTCTGGGGCCAACGTCCTGACTTTC
TRBD1	TRBJ1-4	few	TRBV4-1	CASSQHGQGANEKLFF	TGCGCCAGCAGCCAGCATGGACAGGGGGCTAATGAAAAACTGTTTTTT
NA	TRBJ2-7	once	TRBV7-9	CASSSPGRQGEQYF	TGTGCCAGCAGCTCCCCCGGGCGGCAAGGCGAGCAGTACTTC
NA	TRBJ2-3	once	TRBV9	CASSVEGRVPDTQYF	TGTGCCAGCAGCGTAGAGGGGAGAGTCCCAGATACGCAGTATTTT
NA	TRBJ1-1	once	TRBV7-3	CASSLRGFAEAFF	TGTGCCAGCAGCTTAAGAGGGTTCGCTGAAGCTTTCTTT
NA	TRBJ2-6	NA	TRBV4-1	CASSQDGGPSGANVLTF	TGCGCCAGCAGCCAAGATGGTGGGCCCTCTGGGGCCAACGTCCTGACTTTC
NA	TRBJ1-1	few	TRBV21-1	CASSKLGNTEAFF	TGTGCCAGCAGCAAACTTGGAAACACTGAAGCTTTCTTT
NA	TRBJ2-7	NA	TRBV28	CASRPVGVSAEQYF	TGTGCCAGCAGGCCCGTGGGGGTGTCGGCCGAGCAGTACTTC
TRBD1	TRBJ2-7	few	TRBV9	CASSSDRDRPPEQYF	TGTGCCAGCAGTTCAGATAGGGACAGGCCCCCCGAGCAGTACTTC
TRBD1	TRBJ2-7	few	TRBV5-6	CASSLPNTGDEQYF	TGTGCCAGCAGCTTGCCGAACACAGGGGACGAGCAGTACTTC
NA	TRBJ2-7	NA	TRBV6-5	CASSYSHGGEQYF	TGTGCCAGCAGTTATTCACATGGGGGGGAGCAGTACTTC
TRBD2	TRBJ2-2	few	TRBV7-6	CASSPLSASGANTGELFF	TGTGCCAGCAGCCCACTTTCCGCTAGCGGGGCGAACACCGGGGAGCTGTTTTTT
NA	TRBJ2-7	NA	TRBV11-3	CASSSKGSGYEQYF	TGTGCCAGCAGCTCCAAGGGGAGCGGCTACGAGCAGTACTTC
TRBD2	TRBJ2-3	few	TRBV7-9	CASRKSGGDTQYF	TGTGCCAGCAGGAAAAGCGGGGGTGATACGCAGTATTTT
NA	TRBJ1-6	few	TRBV6-1	CASSEDRFNSPLHF	TGTGCCAGCAGTGAAGACAGGTTTAATTCACCCCTCCACTTT
NA	TRBJ1-6	NA	TRBV28	CASSLLADLNSPLHF	TGTGCCAGCAGTTTATTGGCCGACCTTAATTCACCCCTCCACTTT
NA	TRBJ1-1	NA	TRBV4-1	CASSPNREYTEAFF	TGCGCCAGCAGCCCTAACAGGGAATACACTGAAGCTTTCTTT
TRBD2	TRBJ2-3	few	TRBV7-3	CASSLTSSGGTDTQYF	TGTGCCAGCAGCTTAACGAGCAGCGGGGGCACAGATACGCAGTATTTT
NA	TRBJ2-2	NA	TRBV6-2/TRBV6-3	CASSPTPTETGELFF	TGTGCCAGCAGTCCCACCCCAACAGAGACCGGGGAGCTGTTTTTT
NA	TRBJ2-7	many	TRBV29-1	CSAGGGSSYEQYF	TGCAGCGCAGGGGGGGGGAGCTCCTACGAGCAGTACTTC
NA	TRBJ1-4	few	TRBV28	CASSLPGAGEKLFF	TGTGCCAGCAGTTTACCCGGCGCGGGGGAAAAACTGTTTTTT
NA	TRBJ2-7	NA	TRBV28	CASGPLTDYEQYF	TGTGCCAGCGGACCTCTGACAGACTACGAGCAGTACTTC
NA	TRBJ2-5	few	TRBV28	CASSQDLSQETQYF	TGTGCCAGCAGTCAGGATCTATCACAAGAGACCCAGTACTTC
NA	TRBJ2-7	NA	TRBV19	CASSKEYSYEQYF	TGTGCCAGTAGTAAGGAATACTCCTACGAGCAGTACTTC
TRBD1	TRBJ1-2	NA	TRBV4-1	CASSQEYRGNYGYTF	TGCGCCAGCAGCCAAGAGTACAGGGGGAACTATGGCTACACCTTC
NA	TRBJ2-7	few	TRBV27	CASSLSPGSPYEQYF	TGTGCCAGCAGTTTATCCCCGGGGTCCCCCTACGAGCAGTACTTC
NA	TRBJ2-2	NA	TRBV15	CATSVENTGELFF	TGTGCCACCAGCGTAGAGAACACCGGGGAGCTGTTTTTT
NA	TRBJ1-4	NA	TRBV12-3/TRBV12-4	CASSLWGREKLFF	TGTGCCAGCAGTTTGTGGGGGAGGGAAAAACTGTTTTTT
NA	TRBJ2-7	few	TRBV27	CASSLSVSLGYEQYF	TGTGCCAGCAGTTTATCGGTCAGCTTGGGCTACGAGCAGTACTTC
NA	TRBJ2-7	NA	TRBV7-9	CASTPGSSYEQYF	TGTGCCAGCACCCCCGGGAGCTCCTACGAGCAGTACTTC
TRBD2	TRBJ2-2	NA	TRBV7-3	CASSLNSGTSATGELFF	TGTGCCAGCAGCTTAAACTCGGGGACTAGCGCCACCGGGGAGCTGTTTTTT
NA	TRBJ2-4	NA	TRBV20-1	CSARDHPRSQNIQYF	TGCAGTGCTAGAGATCATCCGCGATCCCAAAACATTCAGTACTTC
TRBD1	TRBJ2-7	few	TRBV5-1	CASSLDPGQGTYEQYF	TGCGCCAGCAGCTTGGATCCGGGACAGGGAACCTACGAGCAGTACTTC
NA	TRBJ2-4	few	TRBV6-5	CASRYPAGSKNIQYF	TGTGCCAGCAGGTACCCCGCGGGATCCAAAAACATTCAGTACTTC
NA	TRBJ2-2	NA	TRBV29-1	CSVVGHANTGELFF	TGCAGCGTTGTAGGTCACGCGAACACCGGGGAGCTGTTTTTT
NA	TRBJ2-1	NA	TRBV7-8	CASSLATGNEQFF	TGTGCCAGCAGCCTAGCTACCGGGAATGAGCAGTTCTTC
TRBD1	TRBJ1-2	NA	TRBV6-5	CASSYSRVTGGSGYTF	TGTGCCAGCAGTTACTCGAGGGTCACAGGGGGCTCTGGCTACACCTTC
TRBD2	TRBJ2-5	NA	TRBV18	CASSPGLEMKTQYF	TGTGCCAGCTCACCCGGACTAGAGATGAAGACCCAGTACTTC
NA	TRBJ2-7	many	TRBV7-9	CASSSWGYEQYF	TGTGCCAGCAGCTCCTGGGGCTACGAGCAGTACTTC
NA	TRBJ1-1	once	TRBV19	CASTSYTEAFF	TGTGCCAGTACGAGTTACACTGAAGCTTTCTTT
NA	TRBJ2-2	NA	TRBV7-9	CASSYLQEDTGELFF	TGTGCCAGCAGCTATTTACAGGAGGACACCGGGGAGCTGTTTTTT
NA	TRBJ1-1	few	TRBV12-3/TRBV12-4	CASSFGGTDTEAFF	TGTGCCAGCAGTTTTGGAGGGACGGACACTGAAGCTTTCTTT